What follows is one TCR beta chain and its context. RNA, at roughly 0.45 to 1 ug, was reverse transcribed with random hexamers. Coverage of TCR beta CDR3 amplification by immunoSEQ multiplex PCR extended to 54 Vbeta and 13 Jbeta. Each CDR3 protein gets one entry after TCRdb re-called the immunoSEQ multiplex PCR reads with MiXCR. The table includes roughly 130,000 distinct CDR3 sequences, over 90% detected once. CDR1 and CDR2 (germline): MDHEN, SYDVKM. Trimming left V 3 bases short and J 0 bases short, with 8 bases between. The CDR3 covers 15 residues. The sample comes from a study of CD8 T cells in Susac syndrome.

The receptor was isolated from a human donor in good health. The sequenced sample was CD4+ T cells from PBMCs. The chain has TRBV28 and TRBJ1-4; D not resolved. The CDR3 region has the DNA TGTGCCAGCAGTTTCCTGCAGGCAACTAATGAAAAACTGTTTTTT. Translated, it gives CASSFLQATNEKLFF.